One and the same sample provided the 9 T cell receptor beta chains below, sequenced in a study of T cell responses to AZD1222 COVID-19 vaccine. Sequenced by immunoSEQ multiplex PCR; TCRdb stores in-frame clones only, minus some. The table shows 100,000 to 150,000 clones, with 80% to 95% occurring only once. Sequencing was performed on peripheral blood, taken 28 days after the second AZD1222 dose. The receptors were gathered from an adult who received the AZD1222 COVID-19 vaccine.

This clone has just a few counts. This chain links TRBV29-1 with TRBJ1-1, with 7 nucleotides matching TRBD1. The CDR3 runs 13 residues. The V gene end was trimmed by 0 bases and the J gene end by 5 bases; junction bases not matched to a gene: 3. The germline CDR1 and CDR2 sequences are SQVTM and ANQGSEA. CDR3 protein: CSVEDRGRTEAFF. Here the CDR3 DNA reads TGCAGCGTTGAAGATAGGGGGCGGACTGAAGCTTTCTTT.

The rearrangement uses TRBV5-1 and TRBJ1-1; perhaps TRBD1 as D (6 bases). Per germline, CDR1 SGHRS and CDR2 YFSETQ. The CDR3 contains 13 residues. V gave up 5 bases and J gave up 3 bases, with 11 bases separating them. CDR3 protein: CASSKGEDTEAFF. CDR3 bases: TGCGCCAGCAGTAAGGGGGAGGACACTGAAGCTTTCTTT.

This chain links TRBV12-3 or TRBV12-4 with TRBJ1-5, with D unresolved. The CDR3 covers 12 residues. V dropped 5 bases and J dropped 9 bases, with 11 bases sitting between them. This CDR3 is CASSPISGPQHF. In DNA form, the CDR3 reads TGTGCCAGCAGTCCGATATCAGGGCCCCAGCATTTT.

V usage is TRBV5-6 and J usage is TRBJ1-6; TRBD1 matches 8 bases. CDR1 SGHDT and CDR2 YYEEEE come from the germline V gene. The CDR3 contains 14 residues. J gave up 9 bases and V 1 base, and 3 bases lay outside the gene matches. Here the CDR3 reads CASSLNRGSSPLHF. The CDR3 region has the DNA TGTGCCAGCAGCTTGAACAGGGGGAGTTCACCCCTCCACTTT.

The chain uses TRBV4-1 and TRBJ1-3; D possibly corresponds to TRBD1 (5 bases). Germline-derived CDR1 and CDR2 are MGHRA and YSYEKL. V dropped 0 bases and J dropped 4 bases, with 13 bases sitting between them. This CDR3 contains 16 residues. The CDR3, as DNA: TGCGCCAGCAGCCAAGAAACAGGAGATCCGGGAAACACCATATATTTT. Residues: CASSQETGDPGNTIYF.

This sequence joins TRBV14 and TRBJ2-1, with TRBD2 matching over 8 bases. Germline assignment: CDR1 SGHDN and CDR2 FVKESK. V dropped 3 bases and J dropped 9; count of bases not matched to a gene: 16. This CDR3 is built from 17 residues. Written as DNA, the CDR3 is TGTGCCAGCAGCCAGGGATCTAGCGGGCTACGGGGAAGTGAGCAGTTCTTC. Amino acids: CASSQGSSGLRGSEQFF.

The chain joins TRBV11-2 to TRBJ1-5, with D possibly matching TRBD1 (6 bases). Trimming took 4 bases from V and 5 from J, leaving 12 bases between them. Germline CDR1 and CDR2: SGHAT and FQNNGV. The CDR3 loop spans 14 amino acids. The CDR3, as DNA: TGTGCCAGCAGCTACGACAGGTCAGATCAGCCCCAGCATTTT. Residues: CASSYDRSDQPQHF.

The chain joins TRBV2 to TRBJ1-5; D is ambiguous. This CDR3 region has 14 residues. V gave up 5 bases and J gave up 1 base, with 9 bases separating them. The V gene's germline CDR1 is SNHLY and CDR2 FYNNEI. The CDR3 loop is CASSPDGSNQPQHF. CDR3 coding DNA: TGTGCCAGCAGTCCGGACGGGAGCAATCAGCCCCAGCATTTT.

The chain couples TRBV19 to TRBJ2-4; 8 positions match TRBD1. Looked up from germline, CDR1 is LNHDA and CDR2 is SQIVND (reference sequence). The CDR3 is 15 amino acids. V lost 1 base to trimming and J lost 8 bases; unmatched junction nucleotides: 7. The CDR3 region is CASSIATGAEDIQYF. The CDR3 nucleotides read TGTGCCAGTAGTATAGCGACAGGGGCGGAGGACATTCAGTACTTC.